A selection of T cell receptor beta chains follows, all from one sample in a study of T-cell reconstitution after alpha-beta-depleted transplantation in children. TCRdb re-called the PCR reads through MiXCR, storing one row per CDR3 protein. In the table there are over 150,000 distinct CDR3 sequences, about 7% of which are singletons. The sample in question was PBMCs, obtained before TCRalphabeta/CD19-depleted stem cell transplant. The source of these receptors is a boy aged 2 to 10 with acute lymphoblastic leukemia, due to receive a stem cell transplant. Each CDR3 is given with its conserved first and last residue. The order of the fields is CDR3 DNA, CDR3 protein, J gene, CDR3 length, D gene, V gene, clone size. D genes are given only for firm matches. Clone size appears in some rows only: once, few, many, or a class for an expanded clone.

TGTGCCAGCAGCGAAATAAGACTAGCGGGGTTCCAAGAGACCCAGTACTTC	CASSEIRLAGFQETQYF	TRBJ2-5	17	TRBD2	TRBV11-2	few
TGCAGCGTTGAAGGGGGAGGGCCCAATGAGCAGTTCTTC	CSVEGGGPNEQFF	TRBJ2-1	13	TRBD2	TRBV29-1	many
TGTGCCAGCAGCCAAGATGCTAGCGGGAACTACAATGAGCAGTTCTTC	CASSQDASGNYNEQFF	TRBJ2-1	16	TRBD2	TRBV14	many
TGCAGTGCTAGAGGACAGGGGTCCTACGAGCAGTACTTC	CSARGQGSYEQYF	TRBJ2-7	13	TRBD1	TRBV20-1	many
TGTGCCAGCAGCCGGGGGACGCCCTACGAGCAGTACTTC	CASSRGTPYEQYF	TRBJ2-7	13	NA	TRBV7-2	NA
TGTGCCAGCAGCCCGGTGGGGACAGGGGGCATCGACACTGAAGCTTTCTTT	CASSPVGTGGIDTEAFF	TRBJ1-1	17	TRBD1	TRBV12-3/TRBV12-4	many
TGTGCCAGCAGCCAAGATTGGAGGGAACGACCCCAGTACTTC	CASSQDWRERPQYF	TRBJ2-7	14	NA	TRBV3-1	many
TGCAGCGCGTCGGAGAACACTGAAGCTTTCTTT	CSASENTEAFF	TRBJ1-1	11	NA	TRBV29-1	many
TGTGCCAGCAGCCTCGGGGCGACCTACAATGAGCAGTTCTTC	CASSLGATYNEQFF	TRBJ2-1	14	NA	TRBV28	NA
TGCAGTGCTAGGGCAGCGGGGAGGTCCTACGAGCAGTACTTC	CSARAAGRSYEQYF	TRBJ2-7	14	TRBD2	TRBV20-1	many
TGTGCCAGCAGCCAACCGCAGGGCCCGAATTCACCCCTCCACTTT	CASSQPQGPNSPLHF	TRBJ1-6	15	NA	TRBV4-2	few
TGTGCCAGCAGTTTCGTGGAAAGCCACTTATACAATGAGCAGTTCTTC	CASSFVESHLYNEQFF	TRBJ2-1	16	NA	TRBV28	NA
TGTGCCAGCAGCCCTAACTTAGGCAATGAGCAGTTCTTC	CASSPNLGNEQFF	TRBJ2-1	13	NA	TRBV28	many
TGTGCCAGCACTGAGGGTGGTGCCGGGAACTTCCAACCCCTCCACTTT	CASTEGGAGNFQPLHF	TRBJ1-6	16	NA	TRBV12-3/TRBV12-4	few
TGTGCCAGCAGCTTAATCGGGGCTGCGCTAGCGGGGGGAAAAAACACCGGGGAGCTGTTTTTT	CASSLIGAALAGGKNTGELFF	TRBJ2-2	21	TRBD2	TRBV7-3	few
TGTGCCAGCAGCCCAATCGGGATTAACTATGGCTACACCTTC	CASSPIGINYGYTF	TRBJ1-2	14	NA	TRBV7-9	many
TGTGCCACCCAAGCGGATAGCTCCTACAATGAGCAGTTCTTC	CATQADSSYNEQFF	TRBJ2-1	14	NA	TRBV2	many
TGTGCCAGCAGCTCGACTAGCGGGGCGTCGGAGACCCAGTACTTC	CASSSTSGASETQYF	TRBJ2-5	15	TRBD2	TRBV11-2	NA
TGTGCCAGCAGCTTGGGGCCGACAGAGTACCTTAATGAAAAACTGTTTTTT	CASSLGPTEYLNEKLFF	TRBJ1-4	17	NA	TRBV5-6	many
TGTGCCAGCAGTTTTGCGGGGGGGATCGGGGAGCTGTTTTTT	CASSFAGGIGELFF	TRBJ2-2	14	TRBD2	TRBV28	few
TGCAGTGCCCCAAGGCCAACGGGTTACAATGAGCAGTTCTTC	CSAPRPTGYNEQFF	TRBJ2-1	14	NA	TRBV20-1	few
TGCAGCGTTGAATGGGTAGCGGCAAATGAGCAGTTCTTC	CSVEWVAANEQFF	TRBJ2-1	13	NA	TRBV29-1	many
TGCAGTGCTAGTTTCTCATCACCGGGACTAGCCTACAATGAGCAGTTCTTC	CSASFSSPGLAYNEQFF	TRBJ2-1	17	TRBD2	TRBV20-1	many